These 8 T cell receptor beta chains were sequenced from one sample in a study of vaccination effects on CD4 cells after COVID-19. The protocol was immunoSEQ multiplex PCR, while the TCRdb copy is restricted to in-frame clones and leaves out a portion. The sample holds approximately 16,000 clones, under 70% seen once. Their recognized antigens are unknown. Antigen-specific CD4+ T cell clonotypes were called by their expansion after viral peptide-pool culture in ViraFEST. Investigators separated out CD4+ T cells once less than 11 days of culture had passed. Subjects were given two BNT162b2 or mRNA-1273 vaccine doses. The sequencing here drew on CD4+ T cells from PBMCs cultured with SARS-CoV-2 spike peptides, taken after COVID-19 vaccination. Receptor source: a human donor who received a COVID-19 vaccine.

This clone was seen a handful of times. The CDR3 DNA reads TGCGCCAGCAGCTTGGCCATAGCGGGGGGGCCCCAAGAGACCCAGTACTTC. This codes for CASSLAIAGGPQETQYF. The chain joins TRBV5-1 to TRBJ2-5, with 11 bases identical to TRBD2. The CDR3 covers 17 residues. V shed 0 bases, J shed 1 base, and the junction held 5 bases outside the gene matches. CDR1 is SGHRS and CDR2 is YFSETQ in the germline V gene.

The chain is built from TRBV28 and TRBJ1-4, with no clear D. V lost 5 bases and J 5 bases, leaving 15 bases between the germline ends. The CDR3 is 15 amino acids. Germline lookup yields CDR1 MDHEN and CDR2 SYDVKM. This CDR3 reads CASSPPSAPNEKLFF. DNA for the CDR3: TGTGCCAGCAGTCCCCCTTCGGCTCCGAATGAAAAACTGTTTTTT.

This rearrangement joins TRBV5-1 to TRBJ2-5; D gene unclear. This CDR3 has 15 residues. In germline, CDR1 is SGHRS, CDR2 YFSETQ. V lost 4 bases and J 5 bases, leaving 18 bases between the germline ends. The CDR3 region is CASSLRLGRRETQYF. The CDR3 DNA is TGCGCCAGCAGCCTTCGCCTCGGACGTCGGGAGACCCAGTACTTC. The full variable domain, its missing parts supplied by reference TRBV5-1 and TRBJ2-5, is KAGVTQTPRYLIKTRGQQVTLSCSPISGHRSVSWYQQTPGQGLQFLFEYFSETQRNKGNFPGRFSGRQFSNSRSEMNVSTLELGDSALYLCASSLRLGRRETQYFGPGTRLLVL.

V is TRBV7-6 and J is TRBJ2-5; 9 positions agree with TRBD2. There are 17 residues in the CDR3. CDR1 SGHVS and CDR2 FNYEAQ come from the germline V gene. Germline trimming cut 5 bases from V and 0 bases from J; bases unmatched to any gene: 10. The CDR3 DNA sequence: TGTGCCAGCAGCACCCCGACTAGCGGTCTATACCAAGAGACCCAGTACTTC. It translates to CASSTPTSGLYQETQYF.

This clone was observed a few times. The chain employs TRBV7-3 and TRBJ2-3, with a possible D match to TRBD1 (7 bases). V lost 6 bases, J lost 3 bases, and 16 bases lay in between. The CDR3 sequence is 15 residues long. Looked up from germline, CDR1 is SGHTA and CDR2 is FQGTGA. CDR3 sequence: CASSWRGRGTDTQYF. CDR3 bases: TGTGCCAGCAGTTGGAGGGGGCGTGGTACAGATACGCAGTATTTT.

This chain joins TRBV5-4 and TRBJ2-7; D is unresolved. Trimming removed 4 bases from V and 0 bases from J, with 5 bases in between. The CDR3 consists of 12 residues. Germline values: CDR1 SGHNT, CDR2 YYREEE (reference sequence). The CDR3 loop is CASSVSSYEQYF. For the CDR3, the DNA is TGTGCCAGCAGCGTCAGCTCCTACGAGCAGTACTTC.

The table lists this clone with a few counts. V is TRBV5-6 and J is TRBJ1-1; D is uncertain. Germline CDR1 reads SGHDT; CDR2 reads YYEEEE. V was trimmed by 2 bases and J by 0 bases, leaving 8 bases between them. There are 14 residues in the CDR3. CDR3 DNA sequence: TGTGCCAGCAGCTTTTCGTTTCTGAACACTGAAGCTTTCTTT. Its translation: CASSFSFLNTEAFF.

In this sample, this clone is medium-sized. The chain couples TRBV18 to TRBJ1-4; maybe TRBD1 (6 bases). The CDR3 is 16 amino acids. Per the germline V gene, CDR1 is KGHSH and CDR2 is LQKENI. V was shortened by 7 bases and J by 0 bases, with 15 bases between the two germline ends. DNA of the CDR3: TGTGCCAGCTACAGCGGACAGCTCGCAACTAATGAAAAACTGTTTTTT. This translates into CASYSGQLATNEKLFF.